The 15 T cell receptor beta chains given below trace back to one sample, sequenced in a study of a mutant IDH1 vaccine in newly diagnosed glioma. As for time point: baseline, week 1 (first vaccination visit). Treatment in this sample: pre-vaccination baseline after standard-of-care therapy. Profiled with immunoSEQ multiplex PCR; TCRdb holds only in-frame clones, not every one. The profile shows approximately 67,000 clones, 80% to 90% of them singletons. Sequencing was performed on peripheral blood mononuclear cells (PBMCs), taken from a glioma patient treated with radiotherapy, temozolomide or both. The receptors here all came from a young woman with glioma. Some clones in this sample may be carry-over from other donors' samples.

The CDR3 here is CASSYALGGNQPQHF. The CDR3 region has the DNA TGTGCCAGCAGTTACGCCCTCGGAGGCAATCAGCCCCAGCATTTT. V gene TRBV6-5 combines with J gene TRBJ1-5; D is ambiguous. The ends were cut back, 2 bases at V and 2 bases at J, with 10 bases in the middle. The germline V gene encodes CDR1 MNHEY and CDR2 SVGAGI. CDR3 length equals 15 residues.

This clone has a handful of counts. The DNA of the CDR3 is TGTGCCAGCAGCTTAGGAGCGGGAGGGGGCTACAATGAGCAGTTCTTC. Its protein product is CASSLGAGGGYNEQFF. The chain combines TRBV7-8 with TRBJ2-1; 10 bases map to TRBD2. Trimming cost V 1 base and J 3 bases; bases outside gene matches: 3. CDR1 and CDR2 from the germline V gene are SGHVS and FQNEAQ. The length of the CDR3 is 16 residues.

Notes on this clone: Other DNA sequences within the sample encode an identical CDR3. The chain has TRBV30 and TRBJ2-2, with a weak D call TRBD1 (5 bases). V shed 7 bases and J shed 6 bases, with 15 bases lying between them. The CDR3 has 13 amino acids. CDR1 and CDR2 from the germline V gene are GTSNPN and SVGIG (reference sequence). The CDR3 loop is CAFRWWGPGELFF. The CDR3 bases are TGTGCCTTCAGATGGTGGGGCCCCGGGGAGCTGTTTTTT.

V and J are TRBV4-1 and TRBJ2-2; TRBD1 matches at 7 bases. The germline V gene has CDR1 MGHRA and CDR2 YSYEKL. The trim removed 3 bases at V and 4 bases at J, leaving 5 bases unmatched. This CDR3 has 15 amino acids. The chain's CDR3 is CASSQGPGGTGELFF. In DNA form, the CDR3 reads TGCGCCAGCAGCCAGGGTCCAGGGGGCACCGGGGAGCTGTTTTTT.

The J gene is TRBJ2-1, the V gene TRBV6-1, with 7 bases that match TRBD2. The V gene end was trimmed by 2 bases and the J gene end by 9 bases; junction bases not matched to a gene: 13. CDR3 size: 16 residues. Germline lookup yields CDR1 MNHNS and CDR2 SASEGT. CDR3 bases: TGTGCCAGCAGTGAATTTGACGGCGGGAGCTTACCTGAGCAGTTCTTC. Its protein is CASSEFDGGSLPEQFF.

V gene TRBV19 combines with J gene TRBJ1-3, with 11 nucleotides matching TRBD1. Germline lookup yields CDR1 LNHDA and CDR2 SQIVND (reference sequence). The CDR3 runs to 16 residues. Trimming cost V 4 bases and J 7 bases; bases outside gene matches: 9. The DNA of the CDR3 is TGTGCCAGTAGTACCCCAGGACAGGGGGCTTTTAACACCATATATTTT. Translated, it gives CASSTPGQGAFNTIYF.

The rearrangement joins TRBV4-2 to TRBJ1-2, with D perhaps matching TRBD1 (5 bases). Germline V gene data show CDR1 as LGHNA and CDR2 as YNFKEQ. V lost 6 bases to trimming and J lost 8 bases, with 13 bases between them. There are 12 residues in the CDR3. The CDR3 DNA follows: TGTGCCAGCAGTCAAACAGGAGAAGGCTACACCTTC. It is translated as CASSQTGEGYTF.

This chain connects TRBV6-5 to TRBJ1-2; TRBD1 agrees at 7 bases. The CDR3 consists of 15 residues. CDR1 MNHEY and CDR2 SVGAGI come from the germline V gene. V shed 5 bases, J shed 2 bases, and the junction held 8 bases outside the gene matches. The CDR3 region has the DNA TGTGCCAGCAGTAGACAGGGCTGGAGAAACTATGGCTACACCTTC. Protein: CASSRQGWRNYGYTF.

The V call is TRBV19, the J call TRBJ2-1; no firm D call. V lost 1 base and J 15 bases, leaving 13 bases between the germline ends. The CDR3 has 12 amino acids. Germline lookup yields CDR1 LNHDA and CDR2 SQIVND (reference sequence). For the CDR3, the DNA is TGTGCCAGTAGTATAGGGTCCACGCCGCCGTTCTTC. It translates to CASSIGSTPPFF.

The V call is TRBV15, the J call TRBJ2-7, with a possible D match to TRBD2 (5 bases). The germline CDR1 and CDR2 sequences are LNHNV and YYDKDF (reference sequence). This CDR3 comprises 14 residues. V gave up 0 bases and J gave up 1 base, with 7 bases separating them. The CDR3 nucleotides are TGTGCCACCAGCAGAGATACGGGATCCTACGAGCAGTACTTC. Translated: CATSRDTGSYEQYF.

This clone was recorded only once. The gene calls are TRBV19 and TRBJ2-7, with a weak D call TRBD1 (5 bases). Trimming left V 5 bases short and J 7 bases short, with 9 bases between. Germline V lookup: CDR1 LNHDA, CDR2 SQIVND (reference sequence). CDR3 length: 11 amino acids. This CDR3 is CASSQGGEQYF. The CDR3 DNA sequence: TGTGCCAGTAGTCAGGGCGGAGAGCAGTACTTC.

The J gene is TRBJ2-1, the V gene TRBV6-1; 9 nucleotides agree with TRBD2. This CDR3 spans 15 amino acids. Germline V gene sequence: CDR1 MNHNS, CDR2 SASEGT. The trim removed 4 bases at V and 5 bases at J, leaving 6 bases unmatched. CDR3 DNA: TGTGCCAGCAGTGTTAGCGGGAGAGAAAACAATGAGCAGTTCTTC. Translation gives CASSVSGRENNEQFF.

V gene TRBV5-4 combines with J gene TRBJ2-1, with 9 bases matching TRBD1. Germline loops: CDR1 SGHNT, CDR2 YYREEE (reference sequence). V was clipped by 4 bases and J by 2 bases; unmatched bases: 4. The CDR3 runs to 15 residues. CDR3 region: CASSLRDRAYNEQFF. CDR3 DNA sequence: TGTGCCAGCAGCCTACGGGACAGGGCCTACAATGAGCAGTTCTTC.

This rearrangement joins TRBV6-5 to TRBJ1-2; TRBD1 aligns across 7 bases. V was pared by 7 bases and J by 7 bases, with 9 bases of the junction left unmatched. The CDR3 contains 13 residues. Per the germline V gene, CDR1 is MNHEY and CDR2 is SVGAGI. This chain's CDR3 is CASTPGQVGGYTF. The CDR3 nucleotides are TGTGCCAGCACCCCTGGACAGGTTGGTGGCTACACCTTC.

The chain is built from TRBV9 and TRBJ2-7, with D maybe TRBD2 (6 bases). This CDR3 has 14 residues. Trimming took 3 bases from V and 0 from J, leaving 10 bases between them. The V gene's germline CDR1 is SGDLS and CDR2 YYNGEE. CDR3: CASSASAGSYEQYF. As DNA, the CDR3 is TGTGCCAGCAGCGCTTCAGCGGGCTCCTACGAGCAGTACTTC.